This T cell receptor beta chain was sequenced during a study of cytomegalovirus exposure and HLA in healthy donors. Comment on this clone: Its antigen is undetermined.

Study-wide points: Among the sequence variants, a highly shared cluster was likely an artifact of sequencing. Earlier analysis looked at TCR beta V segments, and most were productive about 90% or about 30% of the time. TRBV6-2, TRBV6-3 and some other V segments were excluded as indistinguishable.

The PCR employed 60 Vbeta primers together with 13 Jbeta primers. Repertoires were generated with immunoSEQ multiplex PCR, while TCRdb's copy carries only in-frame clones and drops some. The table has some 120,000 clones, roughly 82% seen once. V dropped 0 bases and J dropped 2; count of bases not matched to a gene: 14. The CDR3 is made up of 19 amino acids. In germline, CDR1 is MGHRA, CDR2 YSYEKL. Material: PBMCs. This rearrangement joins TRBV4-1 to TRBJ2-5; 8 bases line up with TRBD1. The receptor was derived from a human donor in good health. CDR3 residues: CASSQDGFFSRTGQETQYF. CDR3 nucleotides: TGCGCCAGCAGCCAAGATGGGTTTTTTTCGCGGACAGGGCAAGAGACCCAGTACTTC.